This passage covers 26 T cell receptor beta chains from one sample sequenced in a study of cytotoxic CD8 clonotypes in ibrutinib-treated CLL. Sequencing was performed with immunoSEQ multiplex PCR; in TCRdb, only in-frame clones are kept and a portion is missing. This sample has roughly 160,000 clones, with approximately 80% found just once. The source was PBMCs, collected after 12 months of ibrutinib treatment. The receptors originated from a human donor with chronic lymphocytic leukemia.

The chain couples TRBV4-2 to TRBJ2-3, with D possibly matching TRBD2 (5 bases). There are 16 residues in the CDR3. Trimming pared 4 bases from V and 4 bases from J, leaving 18 bases between. Germline values: CDR1 LGHNA, CDR2 YNFKEQ. The CDR3 protein is CASSPGGRGPADTQYF. CDR3 nucleotide sequence: TGTGCCAGCAGCCCAGGCGGCCGGGGTCCCGCAGATACGCAGTATTTT.

The V gene is TRBV28, the J gene TRBJ1-3, with a possible D match to TRBD1 (5 bases). V was clipped by 6 bases and J by 9 bases, with 15 bases between them. The germline gives CDR1 MDHEN, CDR2 SYDVKM. The CDR3 loop spans 13 amino acids. The CDR3 sequence is CASSLSLRGTIYF. CDR3 DNA sequence: TGTGCCAGCAGCCTCAGTTTGAGGGGCACCATATATTTT.

V gene TRBV28 combines with J gene TRBJ2-7; tentatively, D is TRBD2 (5 bases). The CDR3 length is 15 residues. Looked up from germline, CDR1 is MDHEN and CDR2 is SYDVKM. The ends were cut back, 0 bases at V and 0 bases at J, with 9 bases in the middle. CDR3 nucleotides: TGTGCCAGCAGTTTATGGGAGGCAGGCTCCTACGAGCAGTACTTC. This encodes CASSLWEAGSYEQYF.

The chain recombines TRBV7-9 with TRBJ1-1; D is possibly TRBD1 (6 bases). Per the germline V gene, CDR1 is SEHNR and CDR2 is FQNEAQ (reference sequence). Trimming stripped 7 bases from V and 1 base from J, with 13 bases between. CDR3 length equals 14 residues. CDR3 in amino acids: CASMLTGKNTEAFF. CDR3 DNA sequence: TGTGCCAGCATGCTGACAGGAAAGAACACTGAAGCTTTCTTT.

The rearrangement links TRBV10-3 to TRBJ2-7; TRBD1 matches 12 bases. The J segment lost 3 bases and the V segment lost 6 bases, leaving 12 bases of the junction unmatched. Germline CDR1 is ENHRY and CDR2 is SYGVKD. The CDR3 sequence is 17 residues long. Written as DNA, the CDR3 is TGTGCCATCAGCGAGAGACCCGGGACAGGGGGCCTCTACGAGCAGTACTTC. The encoded protein is CAISERPGTGGLYEQYF.

This clone came up a few times. The rearrangement joins TRBV6-5 to TRBJ1-5; 7 bases line up with TRBD1. Germline CDR1 MNHEY, CDR2 SVGAGI. J was trimmed by 5 bases and V by 6 bases; bases with no gene match: 10. The CDR3 totals 15 residues. The CDR3 DNA sequence: TGTGCCAGCAGGCGGGACAGTATAGACGATCAGCCCCAGCATTTT. It specifies CASRRDSIDDQPQHF.

This sequence joins TRBV29-1 and TRBJ2-5, with D perhaps matching TRBD1 (6 bases). Germline-derived CDR1 and CDR2 are SQVTM and ANQGSEA. The V and J ends lost 7 bases and 5 bases respectively, with 17 bases between them. This CDR3 has 13 amino acids. The DNA of the CDR3 is TGCAGCGGTGAGACAGGTACGGGCGAGACCCAGTACTTC. Its protein product is CSGETGTGETQYF.

The chain links TRBV4-2 to TRBJ1-2; D ambiguous. The CDR3 is 11 amino acids. Germline V gene sequence: CDR1 LGHNA, CDR2 YNFKEQ. Trimming pared 2 bases from V and 8 bases from J, leaving 6 bases between. This chain's CDR3 is CASSQILGYTF. The DNA for the CDR3 is TGTGCCAGCAGCCAAATCCTGGGCTACACCTTC.

This rearrangement joins TRBV2 to TRBJ2-1; 8 positions match TRBD2. This CDR3 is built from 13 residues. Germline lookup yields CDR1 SNHLY and CDR2 FYNNEI. V lost 5 bases and J lost 9; bases outside the gene matches: 6. Here the CDR3 reads CASSRSGSGEQFF. In DNA, the CDR3 is TGTGCCAGCAGTAGAAGCGGGAGCGGTGAGCAGTTCTTC.

The V call is TRBV2, the J call TRBJ1-2; 10 nucleotides agree with TRBD1. The CDR3 runs 15 residues. The V gene's germline CDR1 is SNHLY and CDR2 FYNNEI. V shed 2 bases and J 8 bases; nucleotides not matched to a gene: 8. The CDR3 DNA is TGTGCCAGCAGTGAACCCGACAGGGGGCGAGGAGGCTACACCTTC. This codes for CASSEPDRGRGGYTF.

This clone was found a few times. This sequence joins TRBV4-3 and TRBJ2-5, with 8 bases identical to TRBD2. The CDR3 runs 15 residues. Trimming cost V 2 bases and J 5 bases; bases outside gene matches: 7. Germline CDR1 and CDR2: LGHNA and YSLEER. This CDR3 reads CASSQFAGGWETQYF. CDR3 DNA sequence: TGCGCCAGCAGCCAATTTGCGGGAGGTTGGGAGACCCAGTACTTC.

The chain employs TRBV9 and TRBJ2-1; perhaps TRBD2 as D (5 bases). Germline CDR1 SGDLS, CDR2 YYNGEE. The CDR3 has 11 amino acids. V was trimmed by 3 bases and J by 9 bases, leaving 7 bases between them. CDR3 nucleotides: TGTGCCAGCAGCGAAAGCGGTGAGCAGTTCTTC. It yields the protein CASSESGEQFF.

The CDR3 spells CSVLIGGQGRGELFF. CDR3 DNA: TGCAGCGTCCTGATAGGGGGACAGGGAAGAGGGGAGCTGTTTTTT. The chain joins TRBV29-1 to TRBJ2-2, with TRBD1 matching over 9 bases. The CDR3 runs to 15 residues. Germline V gene data show CDR1 as SQVTM and CDR2 as ANQGSEA. Losses at the gene ends were 6 bases for V and 8 bases for J; bases not matched to a gene: 13.

The rearrangement links TRBV29-1 to TRBJ1-5; 7 bases match TRBD1. V gave up 4 bases and J gave up 3 bases; unmatched junction bases: 3. The germline gives CDR1 SQVTM, CDR2 ANQGSEA. The CDR3 has 13 residues. The CDR3 DNA reads as TGCAGCGTTGGACAGGGAGCCAATCAGCCCCAGCATTTT. This translates into CSVGQGANQPQHF.

The J gene is TRBJ1-2, the V gene TRBV28; D is undetermined. Trimming pared 2 bases from V and 5 bases from J, leaving 9 bases between. The germline V gene encodes CDR1 MDHEN and CDR2 SYDVKM. This CDR3 spans 13 amino acids. The CDR3, as DNA: TGTGCCAGCAGTTTAGGGCCGCGGTATGGCTACACCTTC. This encodes CASSLGPRYGYTF.

V and J are TRBV5-4 and TRBJ1-6, with D unclear. Germline V CDR1 and CDR2: SGHNT, YYREEE (reference sequence). V was clipped by 0 bases and J by 5 bases, with 0 bases between them. The CDR3 spans 12 residues. CDR3 nucleotides: TGTGCCAGCAGCTTGGATAATTCACCCCTCCACTTT. Translating gives CASSLDNSPLHF.

V gene TRBV14 combines with J gene TRBJ1-2; 8 bases map to TRBD1. CDR3 length: 13 amino acids. V was pared by 4 bases and J by 12 bases, with 10 bases of the junction left unmatched. Germline V gene data show CDR1 as SGHDN and CDR2 as FVKESK. The chain's CDR3 is CASSLGQGRQHTF. For the CDR3, the DNA is TGTGCCAGCAGCCTCGGACAGGGACGCCAGCACACCTTC.

The CDR3 bases are TGTGCCAGCAGCTTAGCGCTTGGCGGGGGCAATCAGCCCCAGCATTTT. Translation: CASSLALGGGNQPQHF. The genes are TRBV7-9 and TRBJ1-5; no definite D call. The V and J ends lost 0 bases and 2 bases respectively, with 11 bases between them. The length of the CDR3 is 16 residues. Germline V gene data show CDR1 as SEHNR and CDR2 as FQNEAQ (reference sequence).

Only a few counts were recorded for this clone. The chain is built from TRBV27 and TRBJ1-1, with TRBD1 matching 9 bases. The length of the CDR3 is 15 residues. Germline assignment: CDR1 MNHEY and CDR2 SMNVEV (reference sequence). With 5 bases clipped from V and 2 bases from J, the junction kept 6 bases outside the gene matches. CDR3 DNA sequence: TGTGCCAGCAGTCTCGGGACAGGGCTAAACACTGAAGCTTTCTTT. This translates into CASSLGTGLNTEAFF.

The table lists this clone with a few counts. J is TRBJ2-2 and V is TRBV18, with D hard to call. The V end lost 1 base, the J end lost 4 bases, and 10 bases lay between the germline ends. CDR3 length equals 15 residues. Germline loops: CDR1 KGHSH, CDR2 LQKENI. Here the CDR3 reads CASSPLSYSTGELFF. The CDR3 DNA reads as TGTGCCAGCTCACCACTCTCATACTCCACCGGGGAGCTGTTTTTT.

V gene TRBV28 combines with J gene TRBJ2-7; D possibly corresponds to TRBD1 (6 bases). V was pared by 6 bases and J by 0 bases, with 18 bases between. CDR3 length equals 16 residues. Germline V gene data show CDR1 as MDHEN and CDR2 as SYDVKM. The CDR3 nucleotides read TGTGCCAGCAGACTCGATCGGACAGATAGCTCCTACGAGCAGTACTTC. Translation gives CASRLDRTDSSYEQYF.

A single count supports this clone. The chain couples TRBV28 to TRBJ2-7, with 11 nucleotides matching TRBD1. Germline V gene sequence: CDR1 MDHEN, CDR2 SYDVKM. V dropped 4 bases and J dropped 0; count of bases not matched to a gene: 14. The CDR3 totals 19 residues. CDR3 coding DNA: TGTGCCAGCAGTTCATTAGGACAGGGGGCTCTCATTTCCTCCTACGAGCAGTACTTC. Translating it yields CASSSLGQGALISSYEQYF. Combining the CDR3 with reference TRBV28 and TRBJ2-7 gives the whole variable domain DVKVTQSSRYLVKRTGEKVFLECVQDMDHENMFWYRQDPGLGLRLIYFSYDVKMKEKGDIPEGYSVSREKKERFSLILESASTNQTSMYLCASSSLGQGALISSYEQYFGPGTRLTVT.

J is TRBJ2-3 and V is TRBV5-4; TRBD1 is a possible D gene (6 bases). The germline gives CDR1 SGHNT, CDR2 YYREEE (reference sequence). The CDR3 spans 14 residues. With 7 bases removed from V and 4 bases from J, the gap between germline ends came to 16 bases. CDR3 residues: CASSSIGGADTQYF. The CDR3 DNA is TGTGCCAGCTCTAGTATAGGGGGTGCAGATACGCAGTATTTT.

The chain carries TRBV6-6 and TRBJ1-4; D is possibly TRBD1 (6 bases). This CDR3 spans 16 amino acids. In germline, CDR1 is MNHNY, CDR2 SVGAGI (reference sequence). V was cut by 6 bases and J by 8 bases, with 22 bases left in between. CDR3 in amino acids: CASSPIEGGGKEKLFF. In DNA form, the CDR3 reads TGTGCCAGCAGCCCTATTGAGGGAGGGGGTAAAGAAAAACTGTTTTTT.

This sequence joins TRBV19 and TRBJ2-2; D unclear. CDR1 and CDR2 from the germline V gene are LNHDA and SQIVND (reference sequence). Trimming took 5 bases from V and 6 from J, leaving 13 bases between them. The length of the CDR3 is 14 residues. The CDR3: CASSPRSVAGELFF. CDR3 nucleotide sequence: TGTGCCAGTAGTCCGCGGTCGGTCGCCGGGGAGCTGTTTTTT.

The J gene is TRBJ1-2, the V gene TRBV5-5, with D unclear. Germline CDR1 is SGHKS and CDR2 is YYEKEE (reference sequence). This CDR3 has 14 residues. Trimming pared 4 bases from V and 0 bases from J, leaving 10 bases between. The CDR3, as DNA: TGTGCCAGCAGCCAGAACATAGCTAACTATGGCTACACCTTC. Its translation is CASSQNIANYGYTF.